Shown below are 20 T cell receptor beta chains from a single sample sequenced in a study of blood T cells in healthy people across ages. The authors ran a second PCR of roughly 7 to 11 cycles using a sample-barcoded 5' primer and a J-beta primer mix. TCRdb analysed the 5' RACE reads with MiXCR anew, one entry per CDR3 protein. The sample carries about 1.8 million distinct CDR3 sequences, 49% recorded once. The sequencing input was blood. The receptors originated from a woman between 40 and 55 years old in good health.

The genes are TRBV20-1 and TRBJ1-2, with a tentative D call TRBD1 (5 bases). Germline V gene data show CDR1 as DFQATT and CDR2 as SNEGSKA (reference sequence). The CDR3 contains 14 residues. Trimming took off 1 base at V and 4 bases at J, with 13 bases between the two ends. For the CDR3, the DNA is TGCAGTGCTAGAGTGCAGGGAATGTCCTATGGCTACACCTTC. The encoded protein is CSARVQGMSYGYTF.

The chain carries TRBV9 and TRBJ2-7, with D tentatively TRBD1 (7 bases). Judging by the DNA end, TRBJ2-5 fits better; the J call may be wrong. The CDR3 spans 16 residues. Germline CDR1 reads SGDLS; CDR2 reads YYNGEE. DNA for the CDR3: TGTGCCAGCAGCGTAGAAGGTGGAGGGGGCCGCGAGACCCAGTACTTC. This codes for CASSVEGGGGRETQYF.

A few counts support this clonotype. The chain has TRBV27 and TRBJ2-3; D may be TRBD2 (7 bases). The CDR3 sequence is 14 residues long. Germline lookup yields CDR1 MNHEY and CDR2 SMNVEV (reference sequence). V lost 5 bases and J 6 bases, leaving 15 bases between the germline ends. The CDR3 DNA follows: TGTGCCAGCAGTCGATTGGGGGGGCCTGATACGCAGTATTTT. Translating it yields CASSRLGGPDTQYF.

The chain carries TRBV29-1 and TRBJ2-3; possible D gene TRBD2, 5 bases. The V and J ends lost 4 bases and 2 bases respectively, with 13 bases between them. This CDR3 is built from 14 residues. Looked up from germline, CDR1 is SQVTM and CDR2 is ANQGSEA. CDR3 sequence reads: CSVAEAGHTDTQYF. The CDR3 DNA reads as TGCAGCGTTGCAGAGGCGGGCCACACAGATACGCAGTATTTT.

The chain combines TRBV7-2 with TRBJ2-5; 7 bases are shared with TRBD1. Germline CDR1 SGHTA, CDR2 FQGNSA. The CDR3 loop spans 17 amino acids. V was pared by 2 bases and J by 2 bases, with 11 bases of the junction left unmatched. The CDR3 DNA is TGTGCCAGCAGCTTAAAAAGGCTCGACAGGGAGCAAGAGACCCAGTACTTC. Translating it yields CASSLKRLDREQETQYF.

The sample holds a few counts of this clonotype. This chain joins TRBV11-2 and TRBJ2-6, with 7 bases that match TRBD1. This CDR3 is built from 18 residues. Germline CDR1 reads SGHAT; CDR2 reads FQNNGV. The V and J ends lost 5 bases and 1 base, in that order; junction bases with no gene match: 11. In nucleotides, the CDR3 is TGTGCCAGCAGCGCAATTGGGACAGTAATATCTGGGGCCAACGTCCTGACTTTC. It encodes CASSAIGTVISGANVLTF.

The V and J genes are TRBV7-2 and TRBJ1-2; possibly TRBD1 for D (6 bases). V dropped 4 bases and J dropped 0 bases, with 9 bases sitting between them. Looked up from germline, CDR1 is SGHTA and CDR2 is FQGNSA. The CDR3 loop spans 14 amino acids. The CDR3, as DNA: TGTGCCAGCAGCTCGAAGGGGGCTAACTATGGCTACACCTTC. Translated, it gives CASSSKGANYGYTF.

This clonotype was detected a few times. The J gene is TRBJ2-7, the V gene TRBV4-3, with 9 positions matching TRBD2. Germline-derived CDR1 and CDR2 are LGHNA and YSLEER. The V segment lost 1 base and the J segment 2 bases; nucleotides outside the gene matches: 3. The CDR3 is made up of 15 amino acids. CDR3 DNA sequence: TGCGCCAGCAGCCAAGTTGGGACTAGCACCTACGAGCAGTACTTC. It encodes CASSQVGTSTYEQYF.

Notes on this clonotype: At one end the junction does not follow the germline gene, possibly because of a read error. Here the CDR3 DNA reads TGTGCCAGCAGCTTGGGCGGGGGCAGCGAGCAGTACTTC. Translating gives CASSLGGGSEQYF. The chain joins TRBV5-1 to TRBJ2-7, with D possibly matching TRBD2 (7 bases). Per the germline V gene, CDR1 is SGHRS and CDR2 is YFSETQ. The CDR3 covers 13 residues. Together with reference TRBV5-1 and TRBJ2-7, the CDR3 gives the full variable domain: KAGVTQTPRYLIKTRGQQVTLSCSPISGHRSVSWYQQTPGQGLQFLFEYFSETQRNKGNFPGRFSGRQFSNSRSEMNVSTLELGDSALYLCASSLGGGSEQYFGPGTRLTVT.

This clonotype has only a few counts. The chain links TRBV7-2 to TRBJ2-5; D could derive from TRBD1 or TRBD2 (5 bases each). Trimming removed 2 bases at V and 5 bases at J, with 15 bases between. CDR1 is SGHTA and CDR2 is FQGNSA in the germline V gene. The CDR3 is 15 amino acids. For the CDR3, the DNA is TGTGCCAGCAGCTTACAAAACGCAGGGAGCGAGACCCAGTACTTC. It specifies CASSLQNAGSETQYF.

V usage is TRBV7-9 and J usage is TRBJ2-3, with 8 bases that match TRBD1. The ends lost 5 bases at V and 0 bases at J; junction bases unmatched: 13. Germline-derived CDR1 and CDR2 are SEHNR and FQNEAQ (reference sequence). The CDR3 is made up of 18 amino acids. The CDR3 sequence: CASSETETGERSTDTQYF. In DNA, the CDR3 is TGTGCCAGCAGCGAGACCGAGACAGGGGAGAGGAGCACAGATACGCAGTATTTT. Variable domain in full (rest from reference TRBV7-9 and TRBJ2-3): DTGVSQNPRHKITKRGQNVTFRCDPISEHNRLYWYRQTLGQGPEFLTYFQNEAQLEKSRLLSDRFSAERPKGSFSTLEIQRTEQGDSAMYLCASSETETGERSTDTQYFGPGTRLTVL.

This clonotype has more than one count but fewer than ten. In nucleotides, the CDR3 is TGTGCCAGCAGTTTAATCCTAGCCTATGGCTACACCTTC. It specifies CASSLILAYGYTF. V usage is TRBV12-3 or TRBV12-4 and J usage is TRBJ1-2; D not resolved. There are 13 residues in the CDR3. Trimming cost V 2 bases and J 4 bases, with 8 bases left between them.

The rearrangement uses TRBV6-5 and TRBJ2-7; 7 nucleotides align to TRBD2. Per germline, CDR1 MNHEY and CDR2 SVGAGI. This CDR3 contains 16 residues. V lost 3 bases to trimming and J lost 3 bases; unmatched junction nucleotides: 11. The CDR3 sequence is CASSYRGGSVYYEQYF. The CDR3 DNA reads TGTGCCAGCAGTTATCGCGGCGGGAGTGTCTACTACGAGCAGTACTTC.

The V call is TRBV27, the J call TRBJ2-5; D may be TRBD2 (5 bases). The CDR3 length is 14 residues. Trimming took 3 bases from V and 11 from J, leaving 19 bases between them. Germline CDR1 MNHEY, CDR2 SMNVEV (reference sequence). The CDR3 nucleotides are TGTGCCAGCAGTTTGTCGGGGTCAAACAATGAGCAGTACTTC. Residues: CASSLSGSNNEQYF.

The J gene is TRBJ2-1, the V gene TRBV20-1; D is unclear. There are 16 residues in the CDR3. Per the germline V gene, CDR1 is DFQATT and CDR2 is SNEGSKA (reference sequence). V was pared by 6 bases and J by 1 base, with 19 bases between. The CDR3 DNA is TGCAGTGCCCACATGGTTGGTAGTTATTCCTACAATGAGCAGTTCTTC. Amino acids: CSAHMVGSYSYNEQFF.

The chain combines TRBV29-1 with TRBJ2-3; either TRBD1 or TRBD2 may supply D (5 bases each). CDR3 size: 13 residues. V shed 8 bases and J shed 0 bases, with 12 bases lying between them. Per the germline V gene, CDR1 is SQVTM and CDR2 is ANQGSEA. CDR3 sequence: CSLQWGSTDTQYF. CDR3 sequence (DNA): TGCAGCCTACAGTGGGGGAGCACAGATACGCAGTATTTT.

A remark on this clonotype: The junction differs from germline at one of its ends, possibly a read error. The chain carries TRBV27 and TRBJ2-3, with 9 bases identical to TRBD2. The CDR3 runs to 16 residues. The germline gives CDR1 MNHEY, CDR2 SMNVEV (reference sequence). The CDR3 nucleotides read TGTGCCAGCAGTTTAGTTAGGACTAGCGTCACAGACACGCAGTATTTT. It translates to CASSLVRTSVTDTQYF.

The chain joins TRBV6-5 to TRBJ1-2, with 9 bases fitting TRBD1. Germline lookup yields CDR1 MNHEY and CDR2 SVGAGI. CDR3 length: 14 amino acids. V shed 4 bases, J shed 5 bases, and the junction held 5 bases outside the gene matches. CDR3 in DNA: TGTGCCAGCAGTTCCGGGACAGGGTTTTATGGCTACACCTTC. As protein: CASSSGTGFYGYTF.

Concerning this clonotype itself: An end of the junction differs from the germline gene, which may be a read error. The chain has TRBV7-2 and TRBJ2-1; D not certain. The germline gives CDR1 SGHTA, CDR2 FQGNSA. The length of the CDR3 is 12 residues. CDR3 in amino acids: CASSLDYNERFF. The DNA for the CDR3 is TGTGCCAGCAGCTTAGATTACAATGAGCGGTTCTTC.

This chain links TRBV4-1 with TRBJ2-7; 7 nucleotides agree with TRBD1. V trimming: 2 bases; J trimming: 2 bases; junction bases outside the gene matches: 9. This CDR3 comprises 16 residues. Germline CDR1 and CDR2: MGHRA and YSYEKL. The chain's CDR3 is CASSQMWDRVTYEQYF. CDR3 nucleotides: TGCGCCAGCAGCCAAATGTGGGACAGAGTAACCTACGAGCAGTACTTC.